One sample yielded the 2 T cell receptor beta chains listed below, sequenced in a study of T-cell memory formation after mild COVID-19. Each CDR3 protein is one row after TCRdb ran MiXCR on the 5' RACE reads. The repertoire consists of about 160,000 distinct CDR3 sequences, with about a third occurring once and the leading ten covering about 12%. What was sequenced was PBMCs or a T cell subset sorted from them (not recorded which). These receptor sequences come from an adult woman who had mild COVID-19 (a few samples of this study predate the infection). Cell type and time point are not known.

CDR3 nucleotide sequence: TGTGCCAGCAGCCTAGGAGGGGCTGACTATGGCTACACCTTC. This gives the protein CASSLGGADYGYTF. The chain has TRBV14 and TRBJ1-2; TRBD1 might be the D (5 bases). The CDR3 is made up of 14 amino acids. The V end lost 4 bases, the J end lost 3 bases, and 12 bases lay between the germline ends. Germline CDR1 is SGHDN and CDR2 is FVKESK.

Many counts were recorded for this clonotype. This chain joins TRBV12-3 or TRBV12-4 and TRBJ2-3; TRBD1 agrees at 8 bases. The CDR3 has 14 residues. The J segment lost 4 bases and the V segment lost 7 bases, leaving 7 bases of the junction unmatched. The CDR3 spells CASTGSGGADTQYF. The CDR3 nucleotides are TGTGCCAGCACTGGGTCAGGGGGCGCAGATACGCAGTATTTT.